This T cell receptor (beta chain) was sequenced in a study of regulatory T cells in long-lasting Graves disease. Study-level points and caveats: TRBV28, TRBJ1-2 and TRBJ2-5 were favored in persistent disease. Persistent Graves' patients showed a TCR diversity that was lower than that of newly diagnosed ones.

Arm-PCR of CDR3 regions with iRepertoire HTBI primers generated TCR beta libraries. TCRdb ran MiXCR on the multiplex PCR reads and lists one entry per CDR3 protein. The data hold 350,000 to 450,000 distinct CDR3 sequences, with over 15% observed a single time. V was clipped by 5 bases and J by 8 bases, with 14 bases between them. The CDR3 spans 13 residues. CDR1 and CDR2 (germline): SGHNT, YYREEE (reference sequence). This clonotype came up once. Its antigen is unidentified. A much larger clone differs by one base, so this may be a read error. Noted time point: newly diagnosed GD, antithyroid drugs for less than 3 months. From RNA extracted from PBMCs, the TCR library was made. The sample also formed part of further work on T cells in Graves' hyperthyroidism and ophthalmopathy. This second study notes: TCR CDR3 underwent first-round RT-PCR with the HTBI primer set.

The sequence was obtained from a man between 35 and 55 years old with Graves disease. The sequences come from peripheral blood mononuclear cells (PBMCs), collected at new diagnosis, from a patient treated with antithyroid drugs. The V and J genes are TRBV5-4 and TRBJ2-1, with D unclear. The CDR3 loop is CASSIGAGHEQFF. Written as DNA, the CDR3 is TGTGCCAGCAGTATAGGAGCCGGGCATGAGCAGTTCTTC.